These T cell receptor beta chains were read from a single sample in a study of post-analysis software for immune sequencing data. TCRdb passed the PCR reads through MiXCR, listing each CDR3 protein once. Altogether 350,000 to 450,000 distinct CDR3 sequences are present, less than 40% being singletons, with the ten largest covering over 10%. The sample taken for sequencing was blood. The receptors stem from a girl aged 10-17 years with multiple sclerosis. CDR3s include the opening cysteine and the closing phenylalanine or tryptophan. D genes are given only for firm matches. Size is stated for part of the rows, as once, few or many counts, or as a class when the clone is expanded.

clone_size,v_call,j_call,d_call,cdr3_aa,cdr3_nt
NA,TRBV28,TRBJ2-1,TRBD2,CASSSTGTSGGYNEQFF,TGTGCCAGCAGTTCCACCGGGACTAGCGGGGGGTACAATGAGCAGTTCTTC
few,TRBV6-5,TRBJ1-5,NA,CASSSQGEQPQHF,TGTGCCAGCAGTTCCCAGGGTGAACAGCCCCAGCATTTT
NA,TRBV9,TRBJ1-1,TRBD1,CASSVGTGVTEAFF,TGTGCCAGCAGCGTAGGGACAGGGGTAACTGAAGCTTTCTTT
few,TRBV20-1,TRBJ2-1,NA,CSVRRISYNEQFF,TGCAGTGTGAGGCGGATCTCCTACAATGAGCAGTTCTTC
once,TRBV29-1,TRBJ1-1,NA,CSVVGDHTEAFF,TGCAGCGTTGTCGGGGACCACACTGAAGCTTTCTTT
NA,TRBV4-1,TRBJ1-2,TRBD1,CASSQNWDRGPLLTYGYTF,TGCGCCAGCAGCCAAAACTGGGACAGGGGTCCTCTACTAACCTATGGCTACACCTTC
NA,TRBV7-7,TRBJ2-7,TRBD1,CASSQRQGGEQYF,TGTGCTAGCAGCCAAAGACAGGGCGGCGAGCAGTACTTC
NA,TRBV5-1,TRBJ2-7,TRBD1,CASSLGPGTVSYEQYF,TGCGCCAGCAGCTTGGGTCCCGGGACAGTATCCTACGAGCAGTACTTC
once,TRBV2,TRBJ1-4,TRBD1,CASSARTGNEKLFF,TGTGCCAGCAGTGCTCGGACAGGGAATGAAAAACTGTTTTTT
NA,TRBV5-1,TRBJ2-5,TRBD1,CASSLRRTGQETQYF,TGCGCCAGCAGCCTGCGACGGACAGGCCAAGAGACCCAGTACTTC
few,TRBV27,TRBJ1-5,NA,CASSSGGSSNQPQHF,TGTGCCAGCAGTTCGGGGGGGAGTAGCAATCAGCCCCAGCATTTT
NA,TRBV5-4,TRBJ2-7,NA,CASSLYKDSPREQYF,TGTGCCAGCAGCTTGTATAAGGACTCCCCGAGGGAGCAGTACTTC
few,TRBV7-9,TRBJ1-4,NA,CASSETVTTNEKLFF,TGTGCCAGCAGCGAGACAGTCACAACTAATGAAAAACTGTTTTTT
NA,TRBV6-5,TRBJ2-5,NA,CASSLFVDRDEETQYF,TGTGCCAGCAGCCTATTTGTAGACAGAGACGAAGAGACCCAGTACTTC
few,TRBV20-1,TRBJ2-1,TRBD2,CSATQRGSFLYNEQFF,TGCAGTGCGACCCAGCGGGGGAGTTTCTTATACAATGAGCAGTTCTTC
few,TRBV24-1,TRBJ2-2,NA,CATSDERGTGELFF,TGTGCCACCAGTGATGAAAGAGGGACCGGGGAGCTGTTTTTT
few,TRBV6-6,TRBJ1-1,NA,CASSLPQMNTEAFF,TGTGCCAGCAGTCTGCCACAGATGAACACTGAAGCTTTCTTT
NA,TRBV6-5,TRBJ1-1,TRBD1,CASSYLLRGSATEAFF,TGTGCCAGCAGTTACCTCCTCAGGGGGAGCGCCACTGAAGCTTTCTTT
NA,TRBV20-1,TRBJ1-6,NA,CSAPGGPYNSPLHF,TGCAGTGCTCCTGGGGGTCCTTATAATTCACCCCTCCACTTT
NA,TRBV4-1,TRBJ1-2,NA,CASSQGSSVYGYTF,TGCGCCAGCAGCCAAGGGTCCTCGGTCTATGGCTACACCTTC
NA,TRBV21-1,TRBJ2-1,NA,CASSKNRGRGHNEQFF,TGTGCCAGCAGCAAAAACCGGGGGCGAGGGCACAATGAGCAGTTCTTC
NA,TRBV20-1,TRBJ2-2,NA,CSARRGANTGERFF,TGCAGTGCTAGAAGGGGGGCGAACACCGGGGAGCGGTTTTTT
NA,TRBV12-3/TRBV12-4,TRBJ1-2,NA,CTSSLNQATNYGYTF,TGTACCAGCAGTTTAAACCAGGCAACTAACTATGGCTACACCTTC
NA,TRBV20-1,TRBJ1-3,NA,CSADGGAVGNTIYF,TGCAGTGCTGATGGGGGGGCGGTGGGAAACACCATATATTTT
few,TRBV5-1,TRBJ2-3,TRBD1,CASSEGQGADTQYF,TGCGCCAGCAGCGAAGGACAGGGGGCGGATACGCAGTATTTT
few,TRBV7-9,TRBJ1-2,NA,CASRRTGDHYGYTF,TGTGCCAGCAGGAGAACCGGGGACCACTATGGCTACACCTTC
few,TRBV25-1,TRBJ2-7,TRBD1,CASSEGDRGYEQYF,TGTGCCAGCAGTGAAGGGGACAGGGGCTACGAGCAGTACTTC
NA,TRBV6-5,TRBJ2-2,NA,CASERAGELFF,TGTGCCAGCGAGAGGGCCGGGGAGCTGTTTTTT
NA,TRBV20-1,TRBJ1-1,NA,CSARDLTGGRTETFF,TGCAGTGCTAGAGATCTGACGGGGGGTCGCACTGAAACTTTCTTT
few,TRBV18,TRBJ2-1,NA,CASSRGEDEQFF,TGTGCCAGCTCACGGGGGGAGGATGAGCAGTTCTTC
NA,TRBV5-1,TRBJ2-1,TRBD2,CATQGEGNEQFF,TGCGCCACCCAAGGGGAGGGGAATGAGCAGTTCTTC
few,TRBV10-3,TRBJ2-5,TRBD1,CAISESSTDREETQYF,TGTGCCATCAGTGAGTCGTCCACCGACAGGGAAGAGACCCAGTACTTC
NA,TRBV6-2/TRBV6-3,TRBJ2-3,NA,CASSLFGRTDTQYF,TGTGCCAGCAGCCTCTTCGGACGGACAGATACGCAGTATTTT
NA,TRBV12-3/TRBV12-4,TRBJ1-1,NA,CASSLGRDNTEAFF,TGTGCCAGCAGTTTGGGTAGGGATAACACTGAAGCTTTCTTT
once,TRBV5-5,TRBJ1-1,NA,CASRPTPNTEAFF,TGTGCCAGCAGACCCACACCCAACACTGAAGCTTTCTTT
few,TRBV12-3/TRBV12-4,TRBJ1-1,NA,CASTARTGNTEAFF,TGTGCCAGCACCGCCCGGACGGGGAACACTGAAGCTTTCTTT
few,TRBV14,TRBJ2-3,TRBD2,CASSQWSGGATDTQYF,TGTGCCAGCAGCCAATGGAGCGGGGGGGCTACAGATACGCAGTATTTT
NA,TRBV7-2,TRBJ2-1,TRBD2,CASSRISGGEQFF,TGTGCCAGCAGCCGAATTAGCGGGGGAGAGCAGTTCTTC
NA,TRBV14,TRBJ2-1,TRBD2,CASSQTSGLAGGTYNEQFF,TGTGCCAGCAGCCAGACCTCGGGACTAGCGGGGGGAACCTACAATGAGCAGTTCTTC
NA,TRBV28,TRBJ1-2,NA,CASSFERAPDDYGYTF,TGTGCCAGCAGTTTTGAAAGGGCCCCCGATGACTATGGCTACACCTTC
NA,TRBV3-1,TRBJ2-1,TRBD2,CASSQKALAGEQFF,TGTGCCAGCAGCCAAAAGGCGCTAGCGGGTGAGCAGTTCTTC
few,TRBV6-1,TRBJ1-6,NA,CASRTENSPLHF,TGTGCCAGCAGGACAGAGAATTCACCCCTCCACTTT
NA,TRBV7-2,TRBJ2-7,TRBD2,CASSLAGGTPREQYF,TGTGCCAGCAGCTTAGCGGGAGGGACCCCTCGCGAGCAGTACTTC
NA,TRBV7-9,TRBJ2-7,TRBD1,CASSLRQGEAYEQYF,TGTGCCAGCAGCTTAAGACAGGGGGAGGCCTACGAGCAGTACTTC
NA,TRBV7-9,TRBJ2-2,NA,CASSSSDGSGGELFF,TGTGCCAGCAGCTCCTCCGATGGATCAGGCGGGGAGCTGTTTTTT
NA,TRBV11-2,TRBJ2-7,NA,CASSFFSGRLYEQYF,TGTGCCAGCAGCTTTTTTTCCGGCAGGCTTTACGAGCAGTACTTC
NA,TRBV10-3,TRBJ1-1,NA,CAISESRPEENTEAFF,TGTGCCATCAGTGAGTCCCGGCCGGAGGAGAACACTGAAGCTTTCTTT
few,TRBV15,TRBJ2-7,TRBD2,CATSRLAGVTEQYF,TGTGCCACCAGCAGACTAGCGGGAGTCACCGAGCAGTACTTC
NA,TRBV12-3/TRBV12-4,TRBJ2-7,NA,CASSLEGSLSYEQYF,TGTGCCAGCAGTTTAGAAGGGTCCCTCTCCTACGAGCAGTACTTC